Presented here are 22 T cell receptor beta chains from one specimen sequenced in a study of tissue T cells after allogeneic stem cell transplantation (dated 2022 in TCRdb). Library construction relied on the immunoSEQ multiplex PCR assay. The table comes from immuneACCESS by way of TCRdb, which keeps in-frame sequences with V and J called. Part of the clones is missing from these tables; in studies checked, under half for an unresolved V gene and the rest for unknown reasons. The sample table holds about 48,000 clones, of which roughly 73% were seen once. The leading ten clones occupy roughly 0.66% of the sample. Sequenced material: sorted cells pooled from one or two spleens. The receptors stem from a pool of C57BL/6 mice in good health.

About this clone itself: These gene names are mouse names. CDR3 amino acids: CASSLDKNSDYTF. CDR3 bases read: TGTGCCAGCAGCTTAGACAAGAACTCCGACTACACC. V is TRBV3 and J is TRBJ1-2, with D hard to call. With the read ending 1 residue before the CDR3 end, the germline J gene is used to fill in that end. V lost 1 base to trimming and J lost 2 bases, with 5 bases between them. The CDR3 is 13 amino acids. Germline lookup yields CDR1 SNHLY and CDR2 FYNGKV (reference sequence).

About this clone itself: The genes are named according to mouse. The CDR3 is cut off 1 residue early in the read; its end comes from the germline J gene. This chain uses TRBV13-2 with TRBJ2-3; 13 bases agree with TRBD2. V was clipped by 5 bases and J by 6 bases; unmatched bases: 0. This CDR3 is 13 amino acids long. Germline assignment: CDR1 NNHNN and CDR2 SYGAGS (reference sequence). Incomplete CDR3 DNA: TGTGCCAGCGGGGACTGGGGGGGCGAAACGCTGTAT. Its protein product is CASGDWGGETLY. The CDR3 as a whole reads CASGDWGGETLYF.

Comment on this clone: Germline and genes here are mouse. The read is 1 residue too short to cover the CDR3 end, so that end is filled in from the germline J gene. The chain couples TRBV12-2 to TRBJ2-3, with TRBD1 matching 8 bases. The CDR3 is made up of 15 amino acids. Germline V lookup: CDR1 SGHLS, CDR2 HYDKME. V dropped 3 bases and J dropped 0; count of bases not matched to a gene: 4. CDR3 DNA (partial): TGTGCCAGCTCTTTACAGGGGGAAAGTGCAGAAACGCTGTAT. Translating it yields CASSLQGESAETLY. In full, the CDR3 reads CASSLQGESAETLYF.

Only a few counts were recorded for this clone. Genes here carry mouse names. The sequence runs out 1 residue before the end of the CDR3; the remainder is reconstructed from the germline J gene. The rearrangement uses TRBV15 and TRBJ2-7, with 14 nucleotides matching TRBD2. The germline V gene has CDR1 SGHND and CDR2 FRSKSL. The CDR3 covers 14 residues. V gave up 6 bases and J gave up 6 bases; unmatched junction bases: 4. The sequenced CDR3 bases are TGTGCCAGCAGCCCGGGACTGGGGGGGCTTGAACAGTAC. Translated: CASSPGLGGLEQY. The CDR3 in its entirety is CASSPGLGGLEQYF.

There are a few counts of this clone. Genes here carry mouse names. The read terminates 1 residue before the CDR3 end, so the remaining end is supplied by the germline J gene. The chain has TRBV13-1 and TRBJ2-7, with TRBD1 identical over 7 bases. The V gene end was trimmed by 0 bases and the J gene end by 4 bases; junction bases not matched to a gene: 1. CDR1 is NSHNY and CDR2 is SYGAGN in the germline V gene. The CDR3 totals 13 residues. The part of the CDR3 DNA that was read is TGTGCCAGCAGTGATGGGGGACAGTATGAACAGTAC. This translates into CASSDGGQYEQY. The full CDR3 protein reads CASSDGGQYEQYF.

As for this clone: Genes here carry mouse names. The CDR3 end lies 1 residue beyond the end of the read and is filled in from the germline J gene. The same CDR3 also results from other DNA sequences found in this sample. This sequence joins TRBV19 and TRBJ2-7, with 8 bases matching TRBD1. This CDR3 has 14 amino acids. Per the germline V gene, CDR1 is FNHDT and CDR2 is SITEND (reference sequence). V shed 5 bases and J 0 bases; nucleotides not matched to a gene: 4. The DNA read from the CDR3 is TGTGCCAGCAGCACCGGGACAGGCTCCTATGAACAGTAC. This sequence encodes CASSTGTGSYEQY. The complete CDR3 reads CASSTGTGSYEQYF.

Notes on this clone: Gene and germline names: mouse. The read ends 1 residue early relative to the CDR3; the germline J gene fills the gap. This chain links TRBV12-1 with TRBJ2-5; D remains ambiguous. With 0 bases removed from V and 0 bases from J, the gap between germline ends came to 6 bases. Germline-derived CDR1 and CDR2 are SGHSN and HYEKVE. The CDR3 is made up of 14 amino acids. Incomplete CDR3 DNA: TGTGCCAGCTCTCTCGAATTTAACCAAGACACCCAGTAC. This gives the protein CASSLEFNQDTQY. The CDR3 as a whole reads CASSLEFNQDTQYF.

As concerns this clone: The listed genes are named as in mouse. The CDR3 end falls 1 residue outside the read, so it is completed with the germline J gene. This specimen includes other DNA sequences encoding the same CDR3. The V call is TRBV31, the J call TRBJ2-5; D is unresolved. V was trimmed by 0 bases and J by 0 bases, leaving 4 bases between them. Germline assignment: CDR1 GKSSPN and CDR2 SITVG. This CDR3 has 13 amino acids. CDR3 amino acids: CAWSLYNQDTQYF. Partial CDR3 DNA: TGTGCCTGGAGTCTGTATAACCAAGACACCCAGTAC.

Of note for this clone: Genes and germline are mouse. The CDR3 extends 1 residue past the end of the read, so its final part is completed from the germline J gene. The genes are TRBV13-2 and TRBJ1-2; tentative D call: TRBD1 (6 bases). The V end lost 2 bases, the J end lost 1 base, and 6 bases lay between the germline ends. The CDR3 spans 13 residues. CDR1 NNHNN and CDR2 SYGAGS come from the germline V gene (reference sequence). The CDR3 bases that were read are TGTGCCAGCGGTGAGACAGGAAACTCCGACTACACC. Translated, it gives CASGETGNSDYT. The full CDR3 is CASGETGNSDYTF.

Comments on this clone: Gene names refer to mouse genes. The sequenced fragment ends 1 residue before the CDR3 boundary, so the rest is inferred from the germline J gene. V gene TRBV19 combines with J gene TRBJ2-4; D gene uncertain. The germline V gene encodes CDR1 FNHDT and CDR2 SITEND (reference sequence). The CDR3 is 13 amino acids. Deletions cut 2 bases from V and 2 bases from J, with 6 bases between. The covered CDR3 bases are TGTGCCAGCAGTATCAGTAATCAAAACACCTTGTAC. Translation: CASSISNQNTLY. The whole CDR3 region reads CASSISNQNTLYF.

As regards this clone: Mouse names are used for the genes. The read terminates 1 residue before the CDR3 end, so the remaining end is supplied by the germline J gene. This chain joins TRBV5 and TRBJ1-6; D is ambiguous. TRBJ1-6 is reported as an ORF; its role is uncertain. The CDR3 contains 15 residues. The germline gives CDR1 LGHNA, CDR2 YNLKQL (reference sequence). V dropped 0 bases and J dropped 5 bases, with 8 bases sitting between them. The CDR3 protein is CASSQDGRNNSPLYF. CDR3 DNA, as far as it was read: TGTGCCAGCAGCCAAGACGGCAGAAATAATTCGCCCCTCTAC.

To note about this clone: Genes and germline are mouse. The read ends 1 residue shy of where the CDR3 ends; the end is completed using the germline J gene. J is TRBJ2-3 and V is TRBV12-1, with 12 bases identical to TRBD1. The V gene end was trimmed by 4 bases and the J gene end by 2 bases; junction bases not matched to a gene: 6. Germline V gene lookup returns CDR1 SGHSN and CDR2 HYEKVE. This CDR3 has 16 residues. CDR3 sequence reads: CASSRGTGGNAETLYF. CDR3 bases read: TGTGCCAGCTCCCGTGGGACAGGGGGCAATGCAGAAACGCTGTAT. Full variable domain (remainder filled in from reference TRBV12-1 and TRBJ2-3): DSGVVQSPRHIIKEKGGRSVLTCIPISGHSNVVWYQQTLGKELKFLIQHYEKVERDKGFLPSRFSVQQFDDYHSEMNMSALELEDSAMYFCASSRGTGGNAETLYFGSGTRLTVL.

A note on this clone: Mouse gene names apply. The read comes to an end 1 residue before the CDR3 does, leaving the germline J gene to fill in the end. The chain carries TRBV15 and TRBJ2-1, with a weak D call TRBD2 (7 bases). The CDR3 is 13 amino acids. Germline CDR1 SGHND, CDR2 FRSKSL. V lost 1 base and J lost 8, with 9 bases in between. CDR3 bases read: TGTGCCAGCAGTTTAGAGGGGGGGTCTGAGCAGTTC. Its translation: CASSLEGGSEQF. The CDR3 in its entirety is CASSLEGGSEQFF.

Comments on this clone: Germline and genes: mouse. The CDR3 end lies 1 residue beyond the end of the read and is filled in from the germline J gene. The chain couples TRBV15 to TRBJ2-2; D remains unclear. V lost 2 bases and J lost 1, with 5 bases in between. Germline loops: CDR1 SGHND, CDR2 FRSKSL. The CDR3 has 14 amino acids. CDR3 loop: CASSLTRNTGQLYF. The sequenced CDR3 bases are TGTGCCAGCAGTTTAACCAGAAACACCGGGCAGCTCTAC.

To note about this clone: Genes and germline are mouse. The read halts 1 residue ahead of the CDR3 end, with the missing end drawn from the germline J gene. This chain uses TRBV1 with TRBJ1-4, with 8 bases matching TRBD1. The V segment lost 4 bases and the J segment 3 bases; nucleotides outside the gene matches: 1. Germline V lookup: CDR1 NSQYPW, CDR2 LRSPGD (reference sequence). There are 14 residues in the CDR3. This CDR3 is CTCSGTGTNERLFF. Partial CDR3 DNA: TGCACCTGCAGTGGGACAGGGACCAACGAAAGATTATTT.

About this clone itself: The germline and genes are mouse ones. The CDR3 end is not reached by the read, which stops 1 residue before it; the germline J gene fills it in. The chain has TRBV20 and TRBJ2-3; D call uncertain. V lost 3 bases, J lost 0 bases, and 1 base lay in between. CDR3 size: 11 residues. The V gene's germline CDR1 is GFQATS and CDR2 STVNSAI. The CDR3 sequence: CGARSAETLYF. The sequenced CDR3 bases are TGTGGTGCTAGAAGTGCAGAAACGCTGTAT.

This clone was observed a handful of times. Gene and germline names: mouse. The read comes to an end 1 residue before the CDR3 does, leaving the germline J gene to fill in the end. The chain joins TRBV26 to TRBJ1-4, with D unclear. Germline lookup yields CDR1 KGHPV and CDR2 FQNQEV (reference sequence). CDR3 size: 12 residues. Trimming took 1 base from V and 4 from J, leaving 1 base between them. The DNA read from the CDR3 is TGTGCCAGCAGTCTGTTCAACGAAAGATTATTT. Translated, it gives CASSLFNERLF. The whole CDR3 protein reads CASSLFNERLFF.

Notes on this clone: The genes are named according to mouse. The read halts 1 residue ahead of the CDR3 end, with the missing end drawn from the germline J gene. V gene TRBV13-2 combines with J gene TRBJ2-5; 8 bases align to TRBD2. The junction had 9 bases not matched to a gene; V was cut back by 0 bases and J by 6 bases. Germline CDR1 and CDR2: NNHNN and SYGAGS (reference sequence). The CDR3 is made up of 16 amino acids. CDR3 bases read: TGTGCCAGCGGTGATGCCCCCCGGGGGGGGCGGGACACCCAGTAC. This codes for CASGDAPRGGRDTQY. The whole CDR3 region reads CASGDAPRGGRDTQYF.

Of note for this clone: Mouse gene names and germline throughout. Read data end 1 residue before the CDR3 end; the end is taken from the germline J gene. The V and J genes are TRBV13-2 and TRBJ1-6, with 9 nucleotides matching TRBD1. TRBJ1-6 is annotated as an ORF whose role is uncertain. This CDR3 region has 16 residues. Germline lookup yields CDR1 NNHNN and CDR2 SYGAGS (reference sequence). After removal of 0 bases from V and 4 bases from J, the junction contained 2 bases not matched to a gene. The CDR3 protein is CASGDDRGPYNSPLYF. CDR3 bases read: TGTGCCAGCGGTGATGACAGGGGGCCATATAATTCGCCCCTCTAC.

Note on this clone: These gene names are mouse names. The read ends 1 residue before the CDR3 terminus; that terminus is restored from the germline J gene. The chain carries TRBV24 and TRBJ1-5; D is unclear. This CDR3 region has 11 residues. The V end lost 8 bases, the J end lost 3 bases, and 5 bases lay between the germline ends. In germline, CDR1 is KGHTA, CDR2 FRNEEI. The CDR3 DNA, read in part, is TGTGCCAGCGACATCAACCAGGCTCCGCTT. Its translation is CASDINQAPL. The full CDR3 sequence reads CASDINQAPLF.

A few counts support this clone. Gene names refer to mouse genes. The CDR3 end is not reached by the read, which stops 1 residue before it; the germline J gene fills it in. Different DNA sequences within this sample yield the same CDR3. J is TRBJ1-4 and V is TRBV26; TRBD1 is a possible D gene (5 bases). The V and J ends lost 6 bases and 0 bases respectively, with 8 bases between them. CDR1 is KGHPV and CDR2 is FQNQEV in the germline V gene (reference sequence). The CDR3 totals 14 residues. Incomplete CDR3 DNA: TGTGCCAGCAGCCGGGGGATTTCCAACGAAAGATTATTT. Its translation: CASSRGISNERLF. In full, the CDR3 is CASSRGISNERLFF.

This clone is a singleton in its sample. Mouse names are used for the genes. Sequencing ends 1 residue short of the CDR3 end; the germline J gene provides the rest. This chain connects TRBV26 to TRBJ2-2, with TRBD2 identical over 13 bases. This CDR3 is built from 17 residues. Germline V gene lookup returns CDR1 KGHPV and CDR2 FQNQEV (reference sequence). V lost 4 bases to trimming and J lost 0 bases; unmatched junction nucleotides: 2. This CDR3 is CASSRTGGASNTGQLYF. Incomplete CDR3 DNA: TGTGCCAGCAGTCGGACTGGGGGGGCGTCAAACACCGGGCAGCTCTAC.